These T cell receptor beta chains were read from a single sample in a study of T cells after posttransplantation cyclophosphamide. Here immunoSEQ multiplex PCR was the method, and the copy in TCRdb shows in-frame clones only, minus some. The data hold approximately 4,200 clones, with approximately 78% observed a single time. The sample in question was PBMCs, obtained after an allogeneic stem cell transplant with post-transplant cyclophosphamide. The source of these receptors is a female patient aged 50 to 65 who received an allogeneic stem cell transplant from a related donor, was CMV-positive, and had no GVHD. Some T cells may be provided by the graft donor. Both conserved end residues are trimmed from each CDR3. Fields, in order: V gene, J gene, CDR3 length, CDR3 protein.

V gene: TRBV7-8
J gene: TRBJ2-7
CDR3 length: 12
CDR3 protein: ASSLDRGQYEQY

V gene: TRBV15
J gene: TRBJ2-3
CDR3 length: 15
CDR3 protein: ATSKGGSTFSTDTQY

V gene: TRBV15
J gene: TRBJ2-3
CDR3 length: 14
CDR3 protein: ATSPGELARTDTQY

V gene: TRBV5-1
J gene: TRBJ2-7
CDR3 length: 14
CDR3 protein: ASSSVGQGNSYEQY

V gene: TRBV27
J gene: TRBJ1-5
CDR3 length: 17
CDR3 protein: ASSLSGPRQGTSNQPQH

V gene: TRBV28
J gene: TRBJ2-1
CDR3 length: 13
CDR3 protein: ASSDLAGSYNEQF

V gene: TRBV19
J gene: TRBJ2-7
CDR3 length: 13
CDR3 protein: ASRTGQGLPYEQY

V gene: TRBV5-4
J gene: TRBJ2-5
CDR3 length: 14
CDR3 protein: ASSLERTGGQETQY

V gene: TRBV28
J gene: TRBJ1-2
CDR3 length: 9
CDR3 protein: ASTSVYGYT

V gene: TRBV5-1
J gene: TRBJ2-7
CDR3 length: 15
CDR3 protein: ASSLTPRGGESYEQY

V gene: TRBV19
J gene: TRBJ2-5
CDR3 length: 12
CDR3 protein: ASSLTGRRETQY

V gene: TRBV19
J gene: TRBJ2-1
CDR3 length: 14
CDR3 protein: ASSISTGSSYNEQF

V gene: TRBV27
J gene: TRBJ2-3
CDR3 length: 12
CDR3 protein: ASHLAGGSDTQY

V gene: TRBV5-1
J gene: TRBJ2-3
CDR3 length: 15
CDR3 protein: ASRSRLAGVYIDTQY

V gene: TRBV19
J gene: TRBJ1-1
CDR3 length: 13
CDR3 protein: ASSLRTGGGTEAF

V gene: TRBV2
J gene: TRBJ2-7
CDR3 length: 10
CDR3 protein: ASSEGWEEQY

V gene: TRBV7-9
J gene: TRBJ1-3
CDR3 length: 12
CDR3 protein: ASSLQGLGNTIY

V gene: TRBV29-1
J gene: TRBJ2-3
CDR3 length: 12
CDR3 protein: SAGTSPRADTQY

V gene: TRBV30
J gene: TRBJ1-2
CDR3 length: 11
CDR3 protein: AFHRGQEYGYT

V gene: TRBV5-1
J gene: TRBJ1-6
CDR3 length: 13
CDR3 protein: ASSLETGDKSPLH

V gene: TRBV6-1
J gene: TRBJ1-5
CDR3 length: 12
CDR3 protein: ASRSTGGDQPQH

V gene: TRBV9
J gene: TRBJ2-7
CDR3 length: 15
CDR3 protein: ASSVGGRTGVPHEQY

V gene: TRBV12-5
J gene: TRBJ1-1
CDR3 length: 13
CDR3 protein: ASGCKQGANTEAF

V gene: TRBV6-5
J gene: TRBJ2-2
CDR3 length: 14
CDR3 protein: ASSYSSSGNTGELF

V gene: TRBV5-1
J gene: TRBJ2-1
CDR3 length: 13
CDR3 protein: ASSLVHRGDNEQF

V gene: TRBV4-1
J gene: TRBJ1-4
CDR3 length: 12
CDR3 protein: ASSQVGGEEKLF

V gene: TRBV6-5
J gene: TRBJ1-2
CDR3 length: 9
CDR3 protein: ANLQEDGYT

V gene: TRBV5-1
J gene: TRBJ2-7
CDR3 length: 12
CDR3 protein: ASSLGAGKDEQY

V gene: TRBV12-5
J gene: TRBJ2-7
CDR3 length: 10
CDR3 protein: ASGTGGGEQY

V gene: TRBV4-1
J gene: TRBJ2-5
CDR3 length: 14
CDR3 protein: ASSQEQGDIRETQY

V gene: TRBV5-1
J gene: .
CDR3 length: 13
CDR3 protein: ASSSIAGSSYEQY

V gene: TRBV5-6
J gene: TRBJ1-1
CDR3 length: 16
CDR3 protein: ASSLLRVTDSTNTEAF

V gene: TRBV7-2
J gene: TRBJ2-1
CDR3 length: 13
CDR3 protein: ASSRLADIYNEQF

V gene: TRBV12-5
J gene: TRBJ2-5
CDR3 length: 16
CDR3 protein: ASGLVLLAGSLRETQY

V gene: TRBV5-1
J gene: TRBJ2-5
CDR3 length: 14
CDR3 protein: ASSSSGGAVRETQY

V gene: TRBV7-6
J gene: TRBJ2-1
CDR3 length: 17
CDR3 protein: ASSLAISLGQGAPSPQF

V gene: TRBV7-2
J gene: TRBJ2-7
CDR3 length: 13
CDR3 protein: ASRRNPQGPYEQY

V gene: TRBV6-6
J gene: TRBJ1-5
CDR3 length: 13
CDR3 protein: ASRPGQGGNQPQH

V gene: TRBV14
J gene: TRBJ1-6
CDR3 length: 13
CDR3 protein: ASSADTGYNSPLH

V gene: TRBV7-2
J gene: TRBJ1-5
CDR3 length: 15
CDR3 protein: ASSLEGATGANQPQH

V gene: TRBV5-1
J gene: TRBJ1-5
CDR3 length: 12
CDR3 protein: ASSSGTGNQPQH

V gene: TRBV21-1
J gene: TRBJ1-4
CDR3 length: 18
CDR3 protein: ASRGRVGGVGFTTNEKLF

V gene: TRBV7-6
J gene: TRBJ2-2
CDR3 length: 11
CDR3 protein: ASSLLFAGELF

V gene: TRBV7-9
J gene: TRBJ1-2
CDR3 length: 13
CDR3 protein: ASSPGRGQNYGYT

V gene: TRBV6-5
J gene: TRBJ2-7
CDR3 length: 13
CDR3 protein: ASSLRDRAVYEQY

V gene: TRBV7-2
J gene: TRBJ2-1
CDR3 length: 11
CDR3 protein: ASSLARDNEQF

V gene: TRBV18
J gene: TRBJ1-1
CDR3 length: 13
CDR3 protein: ASSQTRTVNTEAF

V gene: TRBV5-1
J gene: TRBJ1-6
CDR3 length: 13
CDR3 protein: ASSPLEGSNSPLH

V gene: TRBV11-3
J gene: TRBJ2-3
CDR3 length: 11
CDR3 protein: ASSLAGRGTQY

V gene: TRBV6-5
J gene: TRBJ2-7
CDR3 length: 11
CDR3 protein: ASNDLQGYEQY

V gene: TRBV19
J gene: TRBJ2-7
CDR3 length: 12
CDR3 protein: ATPLDEFAYEQY

V gene: TRBV5-6
J gene: TRBJ2-1
CDR3 length: 16
CDR3 protein: ASRPRGSLARAHNEQF